The next 6 T cell receptor beta chains were all read from a single sample in a study of memory CD4+ T cells and cytomegalovirus serostatus. Single viable CD3+CD4+CD8-CD45RO+ cells were sorted as the memory CD4+ T cells. Profiling relied on immunoSEQ multiplex PCR, and the TCRdb table lists in-frame clones only, not all of them. The repertoire has 80,000 to 100,000 clones, 80% of them found once; the top ten carry 3.6%. The material sequenced was memory CD4+ T cells from blood. Receptors originate from an adult in good health and CMV-seropositive.

This clone has more than one count but fewer than ten. The gene calls are TRBV6-1 and TRBJ1-1; a possible D gene is TRBD1 (5 bases). This CDR3 has 13 amino acids. CDR1 MNHNS and CDR2 SASEGT come from the germline V gene. V was trimmed by 8 bases and J by 3 bases, leaving 13 bases between them. The CDR3 is CASGQGRDTEAFF. In DNA form, the CDR3 reads TGTGCCAGCGGGCAGGGTAGGGACACTGAAGCTTTCTTT.

This chain connects TRBV5-1 to TRBJ2-2, with 10 bases that match TRBD1. The V gene's germline CDR1 is SGHRS and CDR2 YFSETQ. With 4 bases clipped from V and 5 bases from J, the junction kept 8 bases outside the gene matches. The CDR3 loop spans 16 amino acids. CDR3 amino acids: CASSLTTGGFTGELFF. The CDR3 nucleotides are TGCGCCAGCAGCCTGACGACAGGGGGCTTTACCGGGGAGCTGTTTTTT. Supplemented by reference TRBV5-1 and TRBJ2-2, the full variable domain reads KAGVTQTPRYLIKTRGQQVTLSCSPISGHRSVSWYQQTPGQGLQFLFEYFSETQRNKGNFPGRFSGRQFSNSRSEMNVSTLELGDSALYLCASSLTTGGFTGELFFGEGSRLTVL.

The gene calls are TRBV9 and TRBJ2-3; 11 bases are a match to TRBD2. From germline, CDR1 is SGDLS and CDR2 YYNGEE. The CDR3 length is 16 residues. With 4 bases clipped from V and 3 bases from J, the junction kept 7 bases outside the gene matches. The CDR3 protein is CASSPGLADFTDTQYF. The CDR3 nucleotides read TGTGCCAGCAGCCCGGGACTAGCGGACTTTACAGATACGCAGTATTTT.

The chain is built from TRBV18 and TRBJ2-7; D uncertain. The ends were cut back, 3 bases at V and 0 bases at J, with 6 bases in the middle. The CDR3 runs to 13 residues. Germline-derived CDR1 and CDR2 are KGHSH and LQKENI. CDR3 amino acids: CASSPSASYEQYF. As DNA, the CDR3 is TGTGCCAGCTCACCGTCTGCCTCCTACGAGCAGTACTTC.

This chain uses TRBV10-3 with TRBJ1-6; the D gene is possibly TRBD1 (6 bases). V shed 8 bases and J shed 6 bases, with 14 bases lying between them. Germline CDR1 reads ENHRY; CDR2 reads SYGVKD. The CDR3 totals 14 residues. The DNA for the CDR3 is TGTGCCATCCGAGCGGACAGTGGTAATTCACCCCTCCACTTT. It yields the protein CAIRADSGNSPLHF.

The chain couples TRBV5-1 to TRBJ2-7, with D possibly matching TRBD1 (5 bases). V lost 0 bases to trimming and J lost 1 base, with 5 bases between them. This CDR3 contains 13 residues. Germline-derived CDR1 and CDR2 are SGHRS and YFSETQ. The CDR3 region is CASSLGQSYEQYF. The CDR3 nucleotides are TGCGCCAGCAGCTTGGGACAGTCCTACGAGCAGTACTTC.